The 30 T cell receptor beta chains below all came from one sample that was sequenced in a study of early T cells in non-severe SARS-CoV-2 infection. TCRdb reprocessed the 5' RACE reads via MiXCR and lists one record per CDR3 protein. The top ten clones hold over 1.2% of a sample with just over 80,000 distinct CDR3 sequences, roughly 13% of them seen once. Material: whole blood. The receptors were gathered from an adult who was a healthcare worker with PCR-confirmed SARS-CoV-2 infection or an uninfected control (not recorded which).

The sample holds a few counts of this clonotype. The chain recombines TRBV30 with TRBJ1-1; no clear D gene. This CDR3 is 13 amino acids long. In germline, CDR1 is GTSNPN, CDR2 SVGIG (reference sequence). Trimming shortened V by 0 bases and J by 10 bases, and 15 bases separated the two germline ends. The CDR3 DNA follows: TGTGCCTGGAGTGTACAGCTTGCGGGGAGAGCTTTCTTT. Translation: CAWSVQLAGRAFF.

In this sample, this clonotype turned up many times. The rearrangement links TRBV3-1 to TRBJ2-7, with D tentatively TRBD1 or TRBD2 (5 bases each). Germline assignment: CDR1 LGHDT and CDR2 YNNKEL (reference sequence). V lost 4 bases and J 6 bases, leaving 13 bases between the germline ends. The CDR3 totals 13 residues. Written as DNA, the CDR3 is TGTGCCAGCAGCCCGGGACGGGTGGGCGAGCAGTACTTC. As protein: CASSPGRVGEQYF.

This clonotype was counted ten times or more. The rearrangement links TRBV6-6 to TRBJ2-1; D unclear. The length of the CDR3 is 14 residues. Germline V gives CDR1 MNHNY, CDR2 SVGAGI (reference sequence). V gave up 2 bases and J gave up 1 base, with 6 bases separating them. In nucleotides, the CDR3 is TGTGCCAGCAGTTACCAGGTATCCTACAATGAGCAGTTCTTC. Protein sequence: CASSYQVSYNEQFF.

This clonotype came up many times. V is TRBV6-2 or TRBV6-3 and J is TRBJ2-7; D remains ambiguous. The CDR3 has 15 residues. CDR1 and CDR2 (germline): MNHEY, SVGEGT. Trimming removed 6 bases at V and 3 bases at J, with 18 bases between. Here the CDR3 reads CASSLADLLGYEQYF. DNA for the CDR3: TGTGCCAGCAGCCTCGCGGACCTTCTGGGCTACGAGCAGTACTTC.

The table lists this clonotype with a few counts. The chain links TRBV10-2 to TRBJ1-5; possibly TRBD1 for D (5 bases). This CDR3 is built from 14 residues. The germline V gene has CDR1 WSHSY and CDR2 SAAADI. The germline V and J ends were trimmed by 4 bases and 2 bases, with 9 bases remaining between them. Here the CDR3 DNA reads TGCGCCAGCAGTGTTCAGGGTCGCAATCAGCCCCAGCATTTT. Translated, it gives CASSVQGRNQPQHF.

The chain employs TRBV6-1 and TRBJ1-5; no firm D call. This CDR3 region has 12 residues. With 4 bases removed from V and 4 bases from J, the gap between germline ends came to 5 bases. Germline loops: CDR1 MNHNS, CDR2 SASEGT. CDR3 sequence reads: CASSAGNQPQHF. For the CDR3, the DNA is TGTGCCAGCAGTGCCGGGAATCAGCCCCAGCATTTT.

There are many counts of this clonotype. This chain links TRBV11-2 with TRBJ2-3; 7 nucleotides line up with TRBD1. V dropped 6 bases and J dropped 2; count of bases not matched to a gene: 5. The CDR3 is 14 amino acids. The V gene's germline CDR1 is SGHAT and CDR2 FQNNGV. This CDR3 is CASRRTGDTDTQYF. CDR3 bases: TGTGCCAGCAGGAGGACAGGAGACACAGATACGCAGTATTTT.

This clonotype has ten or more counts. The J gene is TRBJ1-1, the V gene TRBV7-9, with D perhaps TRBD1 (5 bases). CDR1 is SEHNR, CDR2 FQNEAQ, per germline (reference sequence). This CDR3 contains 13 residues. V was trimmed by 3 bases and J by 3 bases, leaving 8 bases between them. The CDR3 sequence: CASSLLGDTEAFF. For the CDR3, the DNA is TGTGCCAGCAGCTTGTTGGGGGACACTGAAGCTTTCTTT.

V usage is TRBV9 and J usage is TRBJ1-1; TRBD1 matches 7 bases. Germline values: CDR1 SGDLS, CDR2 YYNGEE. The V gene end was trimmed by 0 bases and the J gene end by 1 base; junction bases not matched to a gene: 6. The CDR3 sequence is 16 residues long. For the CDR3, the DNA is TGTGCCAGCAGCGTAGTGGAGGGACAGAAGAACACTGAAGCTTTCTTT. This translates into CASSVVEGQKNTEAFF.

This clonotype was picked up many times. The V call is TRBV6-5, the J call TRBJ1-3, with D hard to call. The V gene's germline CDR1 is MNHEY and CDR2 SVGAGI. This CDR3 has 14 amino acids. V lost 0 bases and J lost 11, with 14 bases in between. This chain's CDR3 is CASSYSKREGPIYF. CDR3 bases: TGTGCCAGCAGTTACTCGAAACGGGAGGGTCCCATATATTTT.

Turning to this clonotype: A read error may produce the germline difference seen at one junction end. This rearrangement joins TRBV18 to TRBJ2-7; 10 positions match TRBD1. This CDR3 region has 14 residues. Germline V gives CDR1 KGHSH, CDR2 LQKENI. This CDR3 is CAGSPGQGKYEQYF. CDR3 sequence (DNA): TGTGCCGGCTCACCGGGACAGGGGAAGTACGAGCAGTACTTC.

This clonotype was counted at least ten times. The rearrangement joins TRBV3-1 to TRBJ2-5, with D perhaps TRBD1 (5 bases). V was clipped by 3 bases and J by 2 bases, with 13 bases between them. The CDR3 consists of 15 residues. Germline values: CDR1 LGHDT, CDR2 YNNKEL (reference sequence). CDR3 nucleotides: TGTGCCAGCAGCCATGGTGGGGCACTTCAAGAGACCCAGTACTTC. The encoded protein is CASSHGGALQETQYF.

This clonotype was counted many times. The chain has TRBV20-1 and TRBJ1-1; 7 bases line up with TRBD1. Trimming cost V 6 bases and J 5 bases; bases outside gene matches: 3. The CDR3 length is 11 residues. Germline-derived CDR1 and CDR2 are DFQATT and SNEGSKA (reference sequence). DNA for the CDR3: TGCAGTGCCCCGACAGGGACTGAAGCTTTCTTT. Translation gives CSAPTGTEAFF.

This clonotype was detected many times. V usage is TRBV19 and J usage is TRBJ1-5; perhaps TRBD1 as D (5 bases). V was cut by 7 bases and J by 4 bases, with 14 bases left in between. CDR3 length: 14 amino acids. CDR1 LNHDA and CDR2 SQIVND come from the germline V gene (reference sequence). The CDR3 sequence: CASTRDGGNQPQHF. For the CDR3, the DNA is TGTGCCAGTACCAGGGACGGCGGTAATCAGCCCCAGCATTTT.

This clonotype came up many times. DNA for the CDR3: TGTGCCAGCAGCGCTACGGGGGGCCACGAGCAGTACTTC. Its protein is CASSATGGHEQYF. V gene TRBV6-4 combines with J gene TRBJ2-7; D perhaps matches TRBD2 (7 bases). V lost 6 bases, J lost 5 bases, and 14 bases lay in between. This CDR3 region has 13 residues. Per the germline V gene, CDR1 is MRHNA and CDR2 is SNTAGT.

In this sample, this clonotype turned up many times. The chain links TRBV3-1 to TRBJ2-7, with D possibly being TRBD1 or TRBD2 (7 bases each). The CDR3 covers 18 residues. V shed 2 bases and J shed 6 bases, with 26 bases lying between them. CDR1 and CDR2 from the germline V gene are LGHDT and YNNKEL (reference sequence). The CDR3 region is CASSQFGPQGGSATEQYF. CDR3 nucleotides: TGTGCCAGCAGCCAATTTGGGCCCCAGGGGGGGTCGGCTACCGAGCAGTACTTC.

J is TRBJ2-7 and V is TRBV7-2; 8 nucleotides align to TRBD1. There are 13 residues in the CDR3. CDR1 SGHTA and CDR2 FQGNSA come from the germline V gene. Losses at the gene ends were 7 bases for V and 3 bases for J; bases not matched to a gene: 5. In DNA form, the CDR3 reads TGTGCCAGCATCCTGGGGACAGGCTACGAGCAGTACTTC. It translates to CASILGTGYEQYF.

The chain recombines TRBV7-9 with TRBJ1-1; no firm D call. The CDR3 has 15 residues. Germline V gene data show CDR1 as SEHNR and CDR2 as FQNEAQ (reference sequence). Trimming took 2 bases from V and 4 from J, leaving 14 bases between them. CDR3 DNA sequence: TGTGCCAGCAGCTTATACCTGGGAGATTCCACTGAAGCTTTCTTT. Protein: CASSLYLGDSTEAFF.

This clonotype was counted between two and nine times. V is TRBV11-2 and J is TRBJ2-7; D call uncertain. The germline gives CDR1 SGHAT, CDR2 FQNNGV. The V end was cut by 2 bases, the J end by 5 bases, with 7 bases between. CDR3 size: 12 residues. CDR3 DNA sequence: TGTGCCAGCAGCTTATTGAGCGACGAGCAGTACTTC. Protein sequence: CASSLLSDEQYF.

A single count supports this clonotype. The rearrangement links TRBV12-3 or TRBV12-4 to TRBJ2-1; TRBD2 aligns across 15 bases. The CDR3 has 17 amino acids. The ends lost 7 bases at V and 4 bases at J; junction bases unmatched: 8. The CDR3 bases are TGTGCCAGCACCACGGGACTAGCGGGGGGCCTTTACAATGAGCAGTTCTTC. Translation gives CASTTGLAGGLYNEQFF.

This rearrangement joins TRBV20-1 to TRBJ2-7, with 12 bases lining up with TRBD1. The CDR3 extends over 15 amino acids. V was clipped by 6 bases and J by 4 bases; unmatched bases: 10. Germline-derived CDR1 and CDR2 are DFQATT and SNEGSKA (reference sequence). The CDR3 protein is CSATRGTGGIYEQYF. DNA for the CDR3: TGCAGTGCCACCCGAGGGACAGGGGGCATTTACGAGCAGTACTTC.

The J gene is TRBJ2-2, the V gene TRBV6-6, with a possible D match to TRBD1 (6 bases). CDR1 is MNHNY and CDR2 is SVGAGI in the germline V gene (reference sequence). The CDR3 spans 16 residues. The V and J ends lost 1 base and 0 bases respectively, with 9 bases between them. In nucleotides, the CDR3 is TGTGCCAGCAGTTACTTCCGGGACACGAACACCGGGGAGCTGTTTTTT. Encoded protein: CASSYFRDTNTGELFF.

A few counts support this clonotype. This chain joins TRBV24-1 and TRBJ1-2, with D possibly TRBD1 on 5 matching bases. Germline loops: CDR1 KGHDR, CDR2 SFDVKD. With 9 bases removed from V and 8 bases from J, the gap between germline ends came to 9 bases. The CDR3 is made up of 10 amino acids. CDR3 bases: TGTGCCACCCCCGAGGGGGGCTACACCTTC. Protein: CATPEGGYTF.

This clonotype was seen ten or more times. This sequence joins TRBV12-3 or TRBV12-4 and TRBJ1-6; D call uncertain. The CDR3 is 13 amino acids. The V end lost 4 bases, the J end lost 7 bases, and 8 bases lay between the germline ends. The CDR3 DNA is TGTGCCAGCAGTTCGGCAAGGAATTCACCCCTCCACTTT. Translating gives CASSSARNSPLHF.

The chain joins TRBV3-1 to TRBJ1-2, with a tentative D call TRBD1 (6 bases). V shed 8 bases and J shed 3 bases, with 10 bases lying between them. CDR1 LGHDT and CDR2 YNNKEL come from the germline V gene (reference sequence). CDR3 length: 12 residues. The CDR3 DNA reads as TGTGCCAGCGCACAGGGCCACTATGGCTACACCTTC. Amino acid sequence: CASAQGHYGYTF.

This clonotype was picked up many times. The chain carries TRBV2 and TRBJ2-5, with 9 bases lining up with TRBD1. This CDR3 region has 15 residues. The germline V gene has CDR1 SNHLY and CDR2 FYNNEI. The V and J ends lost 2 bases and 6 bases, in that order; junction bases with no gene match: 7. CDR3 sequence: CASSESRDRVQTQYF. In nucleotides, the CDR3 is TGTGCCAGCAGTGAAAGCCGGGACAGGGTACAGACCCAGTACTTC.

This clonotype was counted between two and nine times. V gene TRBV5-5 combines with J gene TRBJ2-1, with 9 bases fitting TRBD1. V was pared by 4 bases and J by 7 bases, with 12 bases of the junction left unmatched. Per germline, CDR1 SGHKS and CDR2 YYEKEE (reference sequence). The CDR3 length is 16 residues. The CDR3 nucleotides read TGTGCCAGCAGCACTCCGGGACAGGGTGGAAAAAATGAGCAGTTCTTC. It specifies CASSTPGQGGKNEQFF.

This clonotype turned up a few times. V usage is TRBV19 and J usage is TRBJ2-7; possible D gene TRBD1, 5 bases. The V end was cut by 6 bases, the J end by 7 bases, with 16 bases between. The germline CDR1 and CDR2 sequences are LNHDA and SQIVND (reference sequence). The CDR3 is 13 amino acids. Here the CDR3 DNA reads TGTGCCAGTAGAAACCCCACAGGCCGGGAGCAGTACTTC. It yields the protein CASRNPTGREQYF. Full variable domain (remainder filled in from reference TRBV19 and TRBJ2-7): DGGITQSPKYLFRKEGQNVTLSCEQNLNHDAMYWYRQDPGQGLRLIYYSQIVNDFQKGDIAEGYSVSREKKESFPLTVTSAQKNPTAFYLCASRNPTGREQYFGPGTRLTVT.

This chain joins TRBV3-1 and TRBJ2-5; D uncertain. The V and J ends lost 1 base and 1 base respectively, with 13 bases between them. The CDR3 extends over 16 amino acids. The V gene's germline CDR1 is LGHDT and CDR2 YNNKEL (reference sequence). The CDR3 here is CASSQGDHRRQETQYF. CDR3 coding DNA: TGTGCCAGCAGCCAAGGAGACCACCGACGCCAAGAGACCCAGTACTTC.

This chain joins TRBV3-1 and TRBJ1-2; the D is unclear. Germline V CDR1 and CDR2: LGHDT, YNNKEL (reference sequence). CDR3 length: 12 residues. V lost 1 base to trimming and J lost 6 bases, with 6 bases between them. The CDR3 sequence: CASSQGAHGYTF. The CDR3 DNA sequence: TGTGCCAGCAGCCAAGGGGCGCATGGCTACACCTTC.